This T cell receptor beta chain was recovered during a study of shared clonotypes between healthy human individuals. V dropped 6 bases and J dropped 4 bases, with 12 bases sitting between them. This CDR3 is 13 amino acids long. The germline V gene has CDR1 MDHEN and CDR2 SYDVKM. Terminally differentiated effector memory CD45RA+ cells were left out of the naive CD8 fraction, which was CD45RO-negative and positively selected for CCR7. Among the donors, all were Caucasian adults who lived in Nashville, Tennessee. Using roughly 180 ng DNA, around 30,000 T cell genomes, the sorted-subset replicate PCRs were run. Some clones are missing from TCRdb's copy, which holds only in-frame ones; the method was immunoSEQ multiplex PCR. The sample shows some 600,000 clones, around 96% of them seen only once.

This receptor was taken from a woman in her thirties in good health. Sample: naive CD8+ T cells sorted from blood. This chain connects TRBV28 to TRBJ1-1; D unresolved. DNA for the CDR3: TGTGCCAGCAGAAGGGCTTACGGCACTGAAGCTTTCTTT. It encodes CASRRAYGTEAFF.